This passage covers 3 T cell receptor beta chains from one sample sequenced in a study of early T cells in non-severe SARS-CoV-2 infection. TCRdb passed the 5' RACE reads through MiXCR, listing each CDR3 protein once. Counted here are about 33,000 distinct CDR3 sequences, less than 5% occurring once; the ten biggest clones make up 8% to 10%. Sample: whole blood. The source of these receptors is an adult who was a healthcare worker with PCR-confirmed SARS-CoV-2 infection or an uninfected control (not recorded which).

In its sample, this clonotype was seen many times. The chain links TRBV10-3 to TRBJ2-5; TRBD1 aligns across 9 bases. The V gene end was trimmed by 6 bases and the J gene end by 6 bases; junction bases not matched to a gene: 5. CDR1 and CDR2 from the germline V gene are ENHRY and SYGVKD. CDR3 length: 13 residues. The CDR3 sequence: CAISWGQGKTQYF. CDR3 coding DNA: TGTGCCATCAGCTGGGGACAGGGAAAGACCCAGTACTTC.

This clonotype occurred many times. The gene calls are TRBV3-1 and TRBJ1-2, with 9 nucleotides matching TRBD1. This CDR3 has 15 residues. With 0 bases clipped from V and 5 bases from J, the junction kept 4 bases outside the gene matches. Germline V gene sequence: CDR1 LGHDT, CDR2 YNNKEL (reference sequence). CDR3 DNA sequence: TGTGCCAGCAGCCAAGACTACGGGACAGGGTATGGCTACACCTTC. It codes for CASSQDYGTGYGYTF.

This clonotype showed up many times. The chain uses TRBV6-1 and TRBJ2-4; 8 bases agree with TRBD2. After removal of 4 bases from V and 0 bases from J, the junction contained 11 bases not matched to a gene. In germline, CDR1 is MNHNS, CDR2 SASEGT. CDR3 size: 18 residues. CDR3 bases: TGTGCCAGCAGTGGCGATCCCACTAGCGGTTTAGCCAAAAACATTCAGTACTTC. Protein sequence: CASSGDPTSGLAKNIQYF.